Below are 8 T cell receptor beta chains sequenced from a single sample in a study of T cell responses to AZD1222 COVID-19 vaccine. Only in-frame clones appear in the TCRdb table, and some are missing; sequencing was by immunoSEQ multiplex PCR. The sample lists about 120,000 clones, 80% to 90% occurring once. Sequenced here: peripheral blood, sampled on day 0 of AZD1222 vaccination. The source is an adult in good health.

In DNA form, the CDR3 reads TGTGCCAGCAGTTCTCGGGGGCGTTCTGGAAACACCATATATTTT. This codes for CASSSRGRSGNTIYF. The J gene is TRBJ1-3, the V gene TRBV6-5; D is perhaps TRBD1 (6 bases). V lost 4 bases to trimming and J lost 1 base, with 11 bases between them. Germline V gene lookup returns CDR1 MNHEY and CDR2 SVGAGI. The CDR3 is made up of 15 amino acids.

For the CDR3, the DNA is TGTGCCAGCAGCTCCTTAGGACCTAACACTGAAGCTTTCTTT. Translation gives CASSSLGPNTEAFF. The chain recombines TRBV7-9 with TRBJ1-1; no clear D. Germline V gene data show CDR1 as SEHNR and CDR2 as FQNEAQ (reference sequence). Trimming pared 4 bases from V and 2 bases from J, leaving 11 bases between. The CDR3 extends over 14 amino acids.

This clone has a single count. V gene TRBV7-9 combines with J gene TRBJ1-5, with D maybe TRBD1 (6 bases). The CDR3 runs 16 residues. The V end lost 6 bases, the J end lost 5 bases, and 20 bases lay between the germline ends. Germline values: CDR1 SEHNR, CDR2 FQNEAQ (reference sequence). CDR3 sequence: CASSRRTDPADQPQHF. CDR3 sequence (DNA): TGTGCCAGCAGTCGGCGGACAGATCCAGCGGATCAGCCCCAGCATTTT.

The gene calls are TRBV5-1 and TRBJ2-1; D not resolved. V was trimmed by 5 bases and J by 5 bases, leaving 14 bases between them. Germline assignment: CDR1 SGHRS and CDR2 YFSETQ. This CDR3 contains 14 residues. CDR3 in DNA: TGCGCCAGCAGAAAAGGGATTGTGGACAATGAGCAGTTCTTC. Translating gives CASRKGIVDNEQFF.

The rearrangement joins TRBV12-3 or TRBV12-4 to TRBJ1-1, with no clear D. Trimming removed 4 bases from V and 1 base from J, with 7 bases in between. This CDR3 region has 13 residues. The CDR3 DNA sequence: TGTGCCAGCAGTTCCGTGACGAACACTGAAGCTTTCTTT. Amino acid sequence: CASSSVTNTEAFF.

This chain joins TRBV29-1 and TRBJ2-7; 8 nucleotides align to TRBD1. V shed 7 bases and J 2 bases; nucleotides not matched to a gene: 4. Germline-derived CDR1 and CDR2 are SQVTM and ANQGSEA. The length of the CDR3 is 12 residues. The CDR3 here is CSGGQGTYEQYF. The CDR3 DNA reads as TGCAGCGGTGGACAGGGAACCTACGAGCAGTACTTC.

This sequence joins TRBV13 and TRBJ2-7; 13 bases agree with TRBD2. The CDR3 is 15 amino acids. With V trimmed by 6 bases and J by 0 bases, 2 bases remained unmatched. Germline V gives CDR1 PRHDT, CDR2 FYEKMQ (reference sequence). The CDR3 coding sequence is TGTGCCAGCAGTCGGACTAGCGGGAGCTCCTACGAGCAGTACTTC. This encodes CASSRTSGSSYEQYF.

This clone is a singleton in its sample. The chain is built from TRBV7-3 and TRBJ2-1, with 10 nucleotides matching TRBD2. Unmatched junction bases numbered 14, after V lost 0 bases and J lost 3 bases. CDR1 is SGHTA, CDR2 FQGTGA, per germline. This CDR3 region has 20 residues. CDR3 sequence (DNA): TGTGCCAGCAGCTTAACAGATAGGGGGAGTCCTAGCGGGGGCTACAATGAGCAGTTCTTC. This codes for CASSLTDRGSPSGGYNEQFF.